The rows below give T cell receptor beta chains drawn from one sample of a study of cytomegalovirus exposure and HLA in healthy donors. Some clones are missing from TCRdb's copy, which holds only in-frame ones; the method was immunoSEQ multiplex PCR. The data hold 140,000 to 150,000 clones, with approximately 63% observed a single time. Source material: PBMCs. Receptors were obtained from a woman between 55 and 75 years old in good health and CMV-seropositive. CDR3s include the opening cysteine and the closing phenylalanine or tryptophan. The order of the fields is J gene, clone size, D gene, V gene, CDR3 DNA, CDR3 protein. The D gene is left open where the match is weak. Expanded clones are given a class, and other clones once, few, many or no size at all.

TRBJ1-1 | - | - | TRBV6-1 | TGTGCCAGCAGTGAAGAACGGTCGAAAGCTTTCTTT | CASSEERSKAFF
TRBJ2-2 | - | - | TRBV5-1 | TGCGCCAGCAGCTGGGCCGGGAAGTCGAACACCGGGGAGCTGTTTTTT | CASSWAGKSNTGELFF
TRBJ1-1 | - | TRBD1 | TRBV7-3 | TGTGCCAGCAGTACCACAGGGGTCACTGAAGCTTTCTTT | CASSTTGVTEAFF
TRBJ2-7 | - | TRBD2 | TRBV5-1 | TGCGCCAGCAGCTCGGCGCTAGCGGGCGAGCAGTACTTC | CASSSALAGEQYF
TRBJ2-3 | - | TRBD1 | TRBV2 | TGTGCCAGCAGTAAGACAGGGATCAGTGCAGATACGCAGTATTTT | CASSKTGISADTQYF
TRBJ1-3 | - | - | TRBV28 | TGTGCCAGTGGTGGGGGCCCTTCCCCCCTCTCTGGAAACACCATATATTTT | CASGGGPSPLSGNTIYF
TRBJ2-7 | once | - | TRBV6-6 | TGTGCCAGCAGTTACATAGAGGGCTACGAGCAGTACTTC | CASSYIEGYEQYF
TRBJ1-1 | - | - | TRBV19 | TGTGCCAGTAGTATAGAACTCCGGAGGGTCACTGAAGCTTTCTTT | CASSIELRRVTEAFF
TRBJ2-3 | - | - | TRBV7-6 | TGTGCCAGCAGCTTAGAATATGCAGATACGCAGTATTTT | CASSLEYADTQYF
TRBJ2-7 | - | - | TRBV6-1 | TGTGCCAGCAAGGAGAACCCTGGCGGTAACGAGCAGTACTTC | CASKENPGGNEQYF
TRBJ2-1 | - | TRBD2 | TRBV6-5 | TGTGCCAGCAGTTACTCTGGGACTACCTACAATGAGCAGTTCTTC | CASSYSGTTYNEQFF